This T cell receptor beta chain derives from a study of blood T cell repertoires in COVID-19. Study-level information: The United States, Italy and Spain provided the acute and convalescent COVID-19 samples.

The CDR3 has 13 residues. Deletions cut 3 bases from V and 8 bases from J, with 11 bases between. Per the original data handling: Reference gene primer amplification gave estimated nucleated cell counts. The repertoire was sequenced with immunoSEQ multiplex PCR; TCRdb's copy has only in-frame clones and lacks some. D and trimming were read from the DNA, whereas the V and J calls and clone size are those reported in that table. The sample includes fewer than 450,000 clones, more than 75% of them seen just once. Participants, roughly 18 to 90 years old, spanned 25 or so US areas. Participant-reported clinical history was the basis for cohort assignment.

The source material was PBMCs or T cells enriched from blood (not recorded which). The chain has TRBV12-3 or TRBV12-4 and TRBJ2-1; the D is unclear. The source of this sequence is a woman aged 18 to 35 who had recovered from COVID-19. The CDR3 sequence is CASSFDSSYEQFF. CDR3 nucleotides: TGTGCCAGCAGTTTCGATTCTAGTTATGAGCAGTTCTTC.